This T cell receptor beta chain was profiled in a study of PD-1 blockade in classical Hodgkin lymphoma. Data came from immunoSEQ multiplex PCR; TCRdb stores just in-frame clones and leaves some out. The table lists about 40,000 clones, approximately 87% of them singletons, with approximately 8.7% in the top ten. Each and every patient relapsed after autologous stem cell transplantation, and patients got differing brentuximab vedotin exposure. Germline V lookup: CDR1 LNHDA, CDR2 SQIVND (reference sequence). The CDR3 runs 13 residues. V gave up 1 base and J gave up 8 bases, with 6 bases separating them.

The chain is built from TRBV19 and TRBJ1-6; possibly TRBD1 for D (5 bases). The TCR sequence derives from a human donor with classical Hodgkin lymphoma. Sequences were derived from peripheral blood mononuclear cells (PBMCs), sampled at baseline. CDR3 in DNA: TGTGCCAGTAGTATAGCCAGGGATTCACCCCTCCACTTT. As protein: CASSIARDSPLHF.